A selection of T cell receptor beta chains follows, all from one sample in a study of PD-1 blockade in classical Hodgkin lymphoma. This table comes from immunoSEQ multiplex PCR, and its TCRdb copy is limited to in-frame clones, with some not included. The sample has some 18,000 clones; more than 75% are singletons. The sequences come from peripheral blood mononuclear cells (PBMCs), collected before the second cycle of nivolumab. These receptors were obtained from a human donor with classical Hodgkin lymphoma. Both conserved end residues are part of each CDR3. Fields, in order: J gene, V gene, clone size, CDR3 length, D gene, CDR3 protein, CDR3 DNA. D genes are given only for firm matches. Clone size is stated in some rows and not others, as once, few, many or a class when expanded.

TRBJ2-7 TRBV5-4 . 15 . CASSLTTVSSYEQYF TGTGCCAGCAGCTTGACCACAGTCTCATCCTACGAGCAGTACTTC
TRBJ1-2 TRBV27 once 15 TRBD1 CASALGTGGPYGYTF TGTGCCAGCGCACTCGGGACAGGGGGTCCCTATGGCTACACCTTC
TRBJ2-7 TRBV19 . 14 . CASSIGGVPNEQYF TGTGCCAGTAGTATAGGAGGGGTGCCAAACGAGCAGTACTTC
TRBJ2-6 TRBV30 once 14 . CAWVVRGGANVLTF TGTGCCTGGGTGGTTCGTGGTGGGGCCAACGTCCTGACTTTC
TRBJ2-7 TRBV10-3 . 18 TRBD1 CAIRSDGTGPINFYEQYF TGTGCCATCAGATCTGATGGGACAGGCCCCATCAACTTCTACGAGCAGTACTTC
TRBJ2-6 TRBV28 . 15 . CASSPAGSGANVLTF TGTGCCAGCAGCCCCGCCGGCTCTGGGGCCAACGTCCTGACTTTC
TRBJ2-2 TRBV6-1 . 16 . CASSERPGATSGELFF TGTGCCAGCAGTGAACGCCCGGGGGCAACGTCCGGGGAGCTGTTTTTT
TRBJ1-4 TRBV9 . 15 . CASSGGVVTNEKLFF TGTGCCAGCAGCGGCGGGGTTGTGACTAATGAAAAACTGTTTTTT
TRBJ1-6 TRBV10-1 . 17 . CASKGKVLLPLASPLHF TGCGCCAGCAAGGGAAAAGTCCTCTTACCCTTGGCCTCACCCCTCCACTTT
TRBJ2-7 TRBV11-3 . 18 . CASSLDPPWQLSYYEQYF TGTGCCAGCAGCTTAGATCCCCCTTGGCAGCTTAGCTATTACGAGCAGTACTTC
TRBJ2-2 TRBV15 . 13 . CATSRARVGELFF TGTGCCACCAGCAGAGCTCGCGTTGGGGAGCTGTTTTTT
TRBJ1-2 TRBV30 . 13 . CAWTVQPGNGYTF TGTGCCTGGACCGTACAACCGGGGAATGGCTACACCTTC
TRBJ2-7 TRBV6-6 . 15 TRBD2 CASSLGLAGLYEQYF TGTGCCAGCAGCCTCGGACTAGCGGGGCTCTACGAGCAGTACTTC
TRBJ2-1 TRBV11-3 . 15 . CASSLRGGVYNEQFF TGTGCCAGCAGCTTGCGAGGGGGGGTCTACAATGAGCAGTTCTTC
TRBJ2-1 TRBV29-1 . 11 TRBD1 CSVDGTGEQFF TGCAGCGTTGATGGGACAGGCGAGCAGTTCTTC
TRBJ2-7 TRBV2 few 14 . CASSSQGDLDEQYF TGTGCCAGCAGTTCGCAGGGCGATTTGGACGAGCAGTACTTC
TRBJ2-3 TRBV5-5 . 15 . CASSLTWYSTDTQYF TGTGCCAGCAGCTTGACGTGGTACAGCACAGATACGCAGTATTTT
TRBJ1-5 TRBV7-8 few 18 . CASSLAPPSFDLGQPQHF TGTGCCAGCAGCTTAGCCCCCCCATCTTTCGACTTGGGTCAGCCCCAGCATTTT
TRBJ1-6 TRBV27 . 16 TRBD1 CASSLSDRGRSSPLHF TGTGCCAGCAGTTTATCTGACAGGGGAAGGTCTTCACCCCTCCACTTT
TRBJ1-1 TRBV5-1 . 12 . CASSPGNTEAFF TGCGCCAGCAGCCCAGGGAACACTGAAGCTTTCTTT
TRBJ2-3 TRBV7-3 . 15 . CASSSGPLSTDTQYF TGTGCCAGCAGCTCGGGACCACTAAGCACAGATACGCAGTATTTT
TRBJ2-2 TRBV4-3 few 16 TRBD2 CASSQVGGAYTGELFF TGCGCCAGCAGCCAAGTCGGGGGGGCCTACACCGGGGAGCTGTTTTTT
TRBJ2-3 TRBV11-1 . 12 TRBD1 CASEGAIDTQYF TGTGCCAGCGAGGGGGCGATAGATACGCAGTATTTT
TRBJ1-2 TRBV11-2 . 15 . CASSLEFGPGYGYTF TGTGCCAGCAGCTTAGAGTTCGGCCCAGGGTATGGCTACACCTTC
TRBJ2-3 TRBV5-1 . 14 . CASSPDNLADTQYF TGCGCCAGCAGTCCCGACAACTTGGCAGATACGCAGTATTTT
TRBJ2-3 TRBV27 . 13 . CARVGVEEDTQYF TGTGCCCGAGTGGGGGTCGAGGAAGATACGCAGTATTTT
TRBJ1-2 TRBV10-2 . 13 TRBD1 CASASYRGRGYTF TGCGCCAGCGCATCGTACAGGGGGCGAGGCTACACCTTC
TRBJ1-6 TRBV11-2 . 13 . CASSLEFGSPLHF TGTGCCAGCAGCTTAGAGTTTGGTTCACCCCTCCACTTT
TRBJ1-4 TRBV4-1 . 16 TRBD1 CASSQEQGAAGEKLFF TGCGCCAGCAGCCAAGAACAGGGGGCGGCAGGCGAAAAACTGTTTTTT
TRBJ2-7 TRBV6-5 . 15 TRBD1 CASSQSGTGSYEQYF TGTGCCAGCAGTCAATCCGGGACAGGCTCCTACGAGCAGTACTTC
TRBJ2-5 TRBV5-4 . 12 . CASSTNQETQYF TGTGCCAGCAGCACGAACCAAGAGACCCAGTACTTC
TRBJ2-7 TRBV10-3 once 13 . CAISDAPFYEQYF TGTGCCATCAGTGACGCGCCGTTCTACGAGCAGTACTTC
TRBJ2-3 TRBV9 . 15 TRBD2 CASSVSSGGPDTQYF TGTGCCAGCAGCGTATCTAGCGGGGGACCCGATACGCAGTATTTT
TRBJ1-5 TRBV13 hyperexpanded 15 . CASSAGPGGGKPQHF TGTGCCAGCAGCGCGGGACCGGGAGGAGGGAAGCCCCAGCATTTT
TRBJ1-2 TRBV28 . 14 . CASSFFSGGYGYTF TGTGCCAGCAGTTTCTTCTCGGGCGGCTATGGCTACACCTTC
TRBJ2-3 TRBV6-4 few 14 TRBD2 CASSSGGATDTQYF TGTGCCAGCAGTAGCGGGGGGGCCACAGATACGCAGTATTTT
TRBJ2-5 TRBV6-5 . 15 TRBD2 CASRFLAGEKETQYF TGTGCCAGCAGGTTCTTAGCGGGGGAGAAAGAGACCCAGTACTTC
TRBJ2-1 TRBV7-9 . 14 . CASSRTNSYNEQFF TGTGCCAGCAGCCGTACGAACTCCTACAATGAGCAGTTCTTC
TRBJ2-5 TRBV6-1 . 18 TRBD2 CASSEAIVGGAVGETQYF TGTGCCAGCAGTGAAGCGATAGTCGGGGGGGCCGTTGGGGAGACCCAGTACTTC
TRBJ2-2 TRBV2 . 13 . CASDIGATGELFF TGTGCCAGTGACATAGGGGCGACCGGGGAGCTGTTTTTT
TRBJ2-1 TRBV7-2 once 13 . CASSSERNNEQFF TGTGCCAGCAGCTCTGAACGGAACAATGAGCAGTTCTTC
TRBJ2-6 TRBV5-1 once 19 TRBD1 CASSRTTSGGAAGANVLTF TGCGCCAGCAGCAGGACTACGTCAGGGGGCGCGGCTGGGGCCAACGTCCTGACTTTC
TRBJ1-2 TRBV29-1 . 12 . CSVEGGIHGYTF TGCAGCGTTGAAGGGGGGATACATGGCTACACCTTC
TRBJ2-3 TRBV28 . 14 TRBD2 CASSHEGRADTQYF TGTGCCAGTTCCCATGAAGGGAGGGCCGATACGCAGTATTTT
TRBJ2-2 TRBV23-1 . 17 . CASSLEQVTANTGELFF TGCGCCAGCAGCCTAGAACAGGTAACCGCGAACACCGGGGAGCTGTTTTTT
TRBJ2-7 TRBV29-1 . 14 TRBD1 CSVDTGTGIHEQYF TGCAGCGTCGATACAGGGACAGGGATCCACGAGCAGTACTTC